These 9 T cell receptor beta chains came from one sample sequenced in a study of control samples from healthy donors and cancer patients. Libraries were prepared by immunoSEQ multiplex PCR; TCRdb keeps only in-frame clonotypes and omits some of them. The sample includes about 170,000 clones, 91% seen only once; the top ten take approximately 1.5%. The material sequenced was blood. These receptors all come from a young woman in good health.

J is TRBJ1-2 and V is TRBV3-1 (or the pseudogene TRBV3-2); D unclear. The CDR3 runs to 13 residues. V gave up 2 bases and J gave up 4 bases, with 8 bases separating them. The germline V gene encodes CDR1 LGHDT and CDR2 YNNKEL (reference sequence). In DNA, the CDR3 is TGTGCCAGCAGCCAAAGGGTAGGCTATGGCTACACCTTC. This encodes CASSQRVGYGYTF.

The chain couples TRBV7-9 to TRBJ1-1; 12 nucleotides align to TRBD1. Germline CDR1 reads SEHNR; CDR2 reads FQNEAQ (reference sequence). The V segment lost 2 bases and the J segment 6 bases; nucleotides outside the gene matches: 4. The CDR3 totals 15 residues. The chain's CDR3 is CASSLLGQGAPEAFF. CDR3 in DNA: TGTGCCAGCAGCTTATTGGGACAGGGGGCCCCTGAAGCTTTCTTT. Filled out from reference TRBV7-9 and TRBJ1-1, the complete variable domain reads DTGVSQNPRHKITKRGQNVTFRCDPISEHNRLYWYRQTLGQGPEFLTYFQNEAQLEKSRLLSDRFSAERPKGSFSTLEIQRTEQGDSAMYLCASSLLGQGAPEAFFGQGTRLTVV.

The chain has TRBV15 and TRBJ2-7, with D maybe TRBD1 (6 bases). Germline V lookup: CDR1 LNHNV, CDR2 YYDKDF (reference sequence). This CDR3 region has 14 residues. V shed 0 bases and J shed 2 bases, with 8 bases lying between them. CDR3: CATSRDRGAYEQYF. In DNA, the CDR3 is TGTGCCACCAGCAGAGACAGGGGTGCCTACGAGCAGTACTTC.

This chain joins TRBV6-6 and TRBJ1-2; the D gene is possibly TRBD1 (5 bases). Germline CDR1 MNHNY, CDR2 SVGAGI (reference sequence). The V and J ends lost 2 bases and 0 bases respectively, with 10 bases between them. The CDR3 is 15 amino acids. Written as DNA, the CDR3 is TGTGCCAGCAGTTACGTGGACACTACTAACTATGGCTACACCTTC. The encoded protein is CASSYVDTTNYGYTF.

The chain recombines TRBV5-1 with TRBJ2-1; 7 bases are shared with TRBD2. The V segment lost 1 base and the J segment 1 base; nucleotides outside the gene matches: 5. There are 16 residues in the CDR3. The germline V gene has CDR1 SGHRS and CDR2 YFSETQ. CDR3 coding DNA: TGCGCCAGCAGCTTGTCGGCGGGACTATCCTACAATGAGCAGTTCTTC. Protein: CASSLSAGLSYNEQFF.

The chain employs TRBV27 and TRBJ2-5, with 8 bases aligning to TRBD2. The V and J ends lost 5 bases and 3 bases, in that order; junction bases with no gene match: 2. Germline CDR1 is MNHEY and CDR2 is SMNVEV (reference sequence). CDR3 length equals 13 residues. The CDR3: CASSRAGEETQYF. CDR3 DNA: TGTGCCAGCAGTCGAGCGGGAGAAGAGACCCAGTACTTC.

The rearrangement uses TRBV7-3 and TRBJ2-3; 10 nucleotides line up with TRBD2. Germline-derived CDR1 and CDR2 are SGHTA and FQGTGA. The CDR3 has 14 amino acids. J gave up 4 bases and V 4 bases, and 2 bases lay outside the gene matches. This chain's CDR3 is CASSYLAGADTQYF. CDR3 bases: TGTGCCAGCAGCTACCTAGCGGGAGCAGATACGCAGTATTTT.

The V gene is TRBV2, the J gene TRBJ1-3; D possibly corresponds to TRBD1 (5 bases). Trimming removed 3 bases from V and 1 base from J, with 13 bases in between. The CDR3 loop spans 16 amino acids. The germline CDR1 and CDR2 sequences are SNHLY and FYNNEI. This chain's CDR3 is CASSDPGTASGNTIYF. The CDR3 region has the DNA TGTGCCAGCAGTGACCCCGGGACGGCATCTGGAAACACCATATATTTT.

This clone was seen just once. The chain has TRBV28 and TRBJ1-1, with D hard to call. Germline assignment: CDR1 MDHEN and CDR2 SYDVKM. CDR3 size: 12 residues. The ends were cut back, 9 bases at V and 0 bases at J, with 8 bases in the middle. The CDR3 nucleotides read TGTGCCAGTTGGACCGTGAACACTGAAGCTTTCTTT. It codes for CASWTVNTEAFF.